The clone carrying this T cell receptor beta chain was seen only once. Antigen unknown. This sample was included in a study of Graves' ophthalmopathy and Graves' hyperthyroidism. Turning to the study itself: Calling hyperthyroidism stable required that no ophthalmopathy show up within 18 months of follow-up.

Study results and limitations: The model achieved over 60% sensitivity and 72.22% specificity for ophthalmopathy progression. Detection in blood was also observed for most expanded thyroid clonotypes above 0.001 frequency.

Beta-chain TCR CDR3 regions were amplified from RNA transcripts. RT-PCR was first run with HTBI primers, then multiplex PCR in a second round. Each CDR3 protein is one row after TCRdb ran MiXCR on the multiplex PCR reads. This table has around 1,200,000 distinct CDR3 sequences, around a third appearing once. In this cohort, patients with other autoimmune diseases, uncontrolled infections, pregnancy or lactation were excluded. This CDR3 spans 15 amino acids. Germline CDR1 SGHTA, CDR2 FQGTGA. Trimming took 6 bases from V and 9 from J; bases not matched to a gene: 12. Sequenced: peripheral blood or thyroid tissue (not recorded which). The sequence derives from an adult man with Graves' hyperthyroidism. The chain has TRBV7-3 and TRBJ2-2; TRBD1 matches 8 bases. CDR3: CASSRTGLILRELFF. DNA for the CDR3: TGTGCCAGCAGTCGGACAGGGCTGATTCTACGGGAGCTGTTTTTT.